This T cell receptor (beta chain) was sequenced during a study of cytomegalovirus exposure and HLA in healthy donors. The PCR contained 60 Vbeta and 13 Jbeta primers. Using immunoSEQ multiplex PCR, the repertoire was profiled, and TCRdb retains in-frame clones only, with some absent. The sample records 170,000 or so clones, 77% being singletons. The CDR3 is made up of 16 amino acids. Unmatched junction bases numbered 1, after V lost 3 bases and J lost 0 bases. Germline V gene lookup returns CDR1 KGHSH and CDR2 LQKENI. The sequencing input was PBMCs. This sequence was found in a woman under 40 in good health and CMV-seronegative. The genes are TRBV18 and TRBJ1-3; TRBD1 aligns across 11 bases. CDR3 DNA sequence: TGTGCCAGCTCACCGGGACAGGGGGACTCTGGAAACACCATATATTTT. Translated: CASSPGQGDSGNTIYF.